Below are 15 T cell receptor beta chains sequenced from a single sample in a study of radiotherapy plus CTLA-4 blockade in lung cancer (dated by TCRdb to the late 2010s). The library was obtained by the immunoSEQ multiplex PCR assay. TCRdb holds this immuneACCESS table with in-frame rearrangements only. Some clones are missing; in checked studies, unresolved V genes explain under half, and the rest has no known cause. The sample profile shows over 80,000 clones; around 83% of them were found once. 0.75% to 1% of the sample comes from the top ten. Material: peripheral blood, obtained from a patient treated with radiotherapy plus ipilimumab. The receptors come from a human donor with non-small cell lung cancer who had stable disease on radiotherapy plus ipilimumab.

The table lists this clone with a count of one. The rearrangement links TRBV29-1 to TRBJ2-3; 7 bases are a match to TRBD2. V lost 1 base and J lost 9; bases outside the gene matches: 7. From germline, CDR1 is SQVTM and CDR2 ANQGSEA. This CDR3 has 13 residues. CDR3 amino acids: CSVEGAGMWTQYF. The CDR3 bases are TGCAGCGTTGAAGGAGCGGGGATGTGGACGCAGTATTTT.

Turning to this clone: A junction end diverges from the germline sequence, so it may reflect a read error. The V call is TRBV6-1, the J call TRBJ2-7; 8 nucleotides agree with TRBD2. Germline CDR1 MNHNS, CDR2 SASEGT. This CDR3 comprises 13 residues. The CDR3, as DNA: TGTGCCAGCAGGTACGCGGGGGGCGCCGCCAAGCACTTC. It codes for CASRYAGGAAKHF.

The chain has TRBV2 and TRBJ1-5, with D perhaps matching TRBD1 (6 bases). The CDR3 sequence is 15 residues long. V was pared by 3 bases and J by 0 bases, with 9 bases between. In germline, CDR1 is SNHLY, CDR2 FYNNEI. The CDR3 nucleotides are TGTGCCAGCAGTGACAGGGGTACTAGCAATCAGCCCCAGCATTTT. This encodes CASSDRGTSNQPQHF.

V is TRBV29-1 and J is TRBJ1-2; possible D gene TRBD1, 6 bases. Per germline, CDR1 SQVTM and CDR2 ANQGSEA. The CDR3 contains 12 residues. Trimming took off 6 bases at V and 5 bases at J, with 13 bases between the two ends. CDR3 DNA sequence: TGCAGCGTACCGGACAGAAAATATGGCTACACCTTC. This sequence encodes CSVPDRKYGYTF.

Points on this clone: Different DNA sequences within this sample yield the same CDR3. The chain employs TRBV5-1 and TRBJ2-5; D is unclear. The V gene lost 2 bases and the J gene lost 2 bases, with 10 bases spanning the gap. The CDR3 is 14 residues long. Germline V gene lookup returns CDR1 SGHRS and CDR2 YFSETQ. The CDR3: CASSLWGGQETQYF. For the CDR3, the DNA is TGCGCCAGCAGCTTATGGGGTGGGCAAGAGACCCAGTACTTC.

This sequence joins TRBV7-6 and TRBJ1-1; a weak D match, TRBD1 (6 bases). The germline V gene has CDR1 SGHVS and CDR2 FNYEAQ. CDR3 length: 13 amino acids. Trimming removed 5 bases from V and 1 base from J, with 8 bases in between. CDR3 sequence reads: CASSLGQNTEAFF. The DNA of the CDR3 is TGTGCCAGCAGCCTGGGACAGAACACTGAAGCTTTCTTT.

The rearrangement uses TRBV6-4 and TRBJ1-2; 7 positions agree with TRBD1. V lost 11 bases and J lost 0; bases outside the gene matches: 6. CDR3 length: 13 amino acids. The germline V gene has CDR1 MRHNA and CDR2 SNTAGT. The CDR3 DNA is TGTGCCTCCAACAGGGGCTCTAACTATGGCTACACCTTC. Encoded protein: CASNRGSNYGYTF.

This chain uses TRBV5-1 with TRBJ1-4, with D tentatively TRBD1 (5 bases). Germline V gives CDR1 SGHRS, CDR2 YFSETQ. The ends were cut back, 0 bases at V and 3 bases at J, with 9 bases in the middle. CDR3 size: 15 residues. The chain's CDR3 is CASSLGVTANEKLFF. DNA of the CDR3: TGCGCCAGCAGCTTGGGGGTGACAGCTAATGAAAAACTGTTTTTT.

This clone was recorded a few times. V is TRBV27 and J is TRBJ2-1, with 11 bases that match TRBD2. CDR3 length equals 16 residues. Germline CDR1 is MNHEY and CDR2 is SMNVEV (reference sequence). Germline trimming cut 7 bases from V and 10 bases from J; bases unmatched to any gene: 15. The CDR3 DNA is TGTGCCAGCACTCCTCGGCGGCTAGCGGGAGGCTGGGAGCAGTTCTTC. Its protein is CASTPRRLAGGWEQFF.

As DNA, the CDR3 is TGTGCCAGCTCACGAGCGACAGGGGGCACAGATACGCAGTATTTT. Translated: CASSRATGGTDTQYF. This chain joins TRBV18 and TRBJ2-3; 8 positions agree with TRBD1. The CDR3 is 15 amino acids. The V and J ends lost 4 bases and 1 base, in that order; junction bases with no gene match: 4. CDR1 and CDR2 (germline): KGHSH, LQKENI. The entire variable domain, with the rest obtained from reference TRBV18 and TRBJ2-3, is as follows: NAGVMQNPRHLVRRRGQEARLRCSPMKGHSHVYWYRQLPEEGLKFMVYLQKENIIDESGMPKERFSAEFPKEGPSILRIQQVVRGDSAAYFCASSRATGGTDTQYFGPGTRLTVL.

In nucleotides, the CDR3 is TGTGCCAGCAGCGTAGCCGGGGACCAGCAAGAGACCCAGTACTTC. Amino acids: CASSVAGDQQETQYF. The chain combines TRBV9 with TRBJ2-5; TRBD1 or TRBD2 may be the D gene (5 bases each). The CDR3 length is 15 residues. V was pared by 0 bases and J by 2 bases, with 11 bases between. CDR1 and CDR2 (germline): SGDLS, YYNGEE.

CDR3 nucleotides: TGCGCCAGTTACCGGGACAGGGGAGACACTGAAGCTTTCTTT. Amino acid sequence: CASYRDRGDTEAFF. The chain has TRBV10-2 and TRBJ1-1; TRBD1 agrees at 10 bases. The CDR3 has 14 amino acids. Germline values: CDR1 WSHSY, CDR2 SAAADI. The V and J ends lost 9 bases and 3 bases, in that order; junction bases with no gene match: 7.

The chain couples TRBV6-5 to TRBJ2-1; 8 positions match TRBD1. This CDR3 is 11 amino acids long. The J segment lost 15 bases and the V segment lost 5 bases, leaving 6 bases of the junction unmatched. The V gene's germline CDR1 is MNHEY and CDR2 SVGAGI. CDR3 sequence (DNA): TGTGCCAGCAGTCCCGGACAGGGTCGGTTCTTC. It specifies CASSPGQGRFF.

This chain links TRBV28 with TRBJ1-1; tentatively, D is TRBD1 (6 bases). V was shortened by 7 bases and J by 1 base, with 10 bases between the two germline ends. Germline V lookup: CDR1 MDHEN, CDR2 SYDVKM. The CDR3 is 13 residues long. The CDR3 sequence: CASTTGTNTEAFF. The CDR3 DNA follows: TGTGCCAGCACAACAGGGACGAACACTGAAGCTTTCTTT.

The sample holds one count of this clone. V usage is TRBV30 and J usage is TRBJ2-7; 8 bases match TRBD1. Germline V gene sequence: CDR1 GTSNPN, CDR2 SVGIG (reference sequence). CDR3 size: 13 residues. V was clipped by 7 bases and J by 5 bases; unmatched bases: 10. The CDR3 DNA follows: TGTGCCTCGATCTCACAGGGGGTCCACGAGCAGTACTTC. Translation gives CASISQGVHEQYF.